The 23 T cell receptor beta chains presented below share a single source sample, sequenced in a study of shared clonotypes between healthy human individuals. Data came from immunoSEQ multiplex PCR; TCRdb stores just in-frame clones and leaves some out. The top ten hold about 0.52% of the sample, which has about 1.1 million clones, about 80% seen once. The sequenced sample consisted of memory CD4+ T cells from PBMCs. This sample's subset: CD45RA-negative fraction. The receptor source for this set is a young man in good health. Some clones in this sample may be carry-over from other donors' samples.

V is TRBV5-1 and J is TRBJ1-1; 9 nucleotides line up with TRBD1. The CDR3 has 15 amino acids. The trim removed 3 bases at V and 5 bases at J, leaving 8 bases unmatched. CDR1 and CDR2 from the germline V gene are SGHRS and YFSETQ. CDR3 sequence (DNA): TGCGCCAGCAGCTCTGAACAGGGGGCGAGGACTGAAGCTTTCTTT. Translating gives CASSSEQGARTEAFF.

A note on this clone: The sample contains more than one DNA sequence encoding this CDR3. The genes are TRBV15 and TRBJ1-1; a weak D match, TRBD1 (6 bases). The CDR3 runs to 13 residues. Looked up from germline, CDR1 is LNHNV and CDR2 is YYDKDF (reference sequence). V gave up 3 bases and J gave up 1 base, with 6 bases separating them. CDR3 region: CATSRDRNTEAFF. Here the CDR3 DNA reads TGTGCCACCAGCAGGGACAGGAACACTGAAGCTTTCTTT.

The chain joins TRBV18 to TRBJ2-4, with D possibly being TRBD2 (5 bases). Trimming took off 4 bases at V and 3 bases at J, with 10 bases between the two ends. In germline, CDR1 is KGHSH, CDR2 LQKENI. The CDR3 loop spans 14 amino acids. The CDR3 nucleotides read TGTGCCAGCTCACGAACCGGGGACAAAAACATTCAGTACTTC. Protein product: CASSRTGDKNIQYF.

This sequence joins TRBV21-1 and TRBJ1-2. TRBV21-1 has pseudogene status. The CDR3 consists of 13 residues. This chain's CDR3 is CASSALVNYGYTF. The DNA of the CDR3 is TGTGCCAGCAGCGCCCTAGTTAACTATGGCTACACCTTC.

The chain joins TRBV10-3 to TRBJ2-2; D not resolved. Per germline, CDR1 ENHRY and CDR2 SYGVKD. Trimming stripped 5 bases from V and 5 bases from J, with 12 bases between. CDR3 size: 14 residues. CDR3 in DNA: TGTGCCATCAGTTACGGCATTGAGACCGGGGAGCTGTTTTTT. It encodes CAISYGIETGELFF.

V is TRBV6-6 and J is TRBJ1-1, with 10 bases fitting TRBD1. In germline, CDR1 is MNHNY, CDR2 SVGAGI (reference sequence). The CDR3 length is 14 residues. V gave up 8 bases and J gave up 10 bases; unmatched junction bases: 13. CDR3 loop: CASCPRQGAYGAFF. The CDR3 DNA is TGTGCCAGCTGCCCCCGACAGGGGGCATATGGAGCTTTCTTT.

The rearrangement joins TRBV2 to TRBJ2-3; D is uncertain. V was trimmed by 1 base and J by 3 bases, leaving 14 bases between them. This CDR3 comprises 16 residues. Germline V gives CDR1 SNHLY, CDR2 FYNNEI. The CDR3 sequence: CASSEGAAPETDTQYF. The CDR3 DNA is TGTGCCAGCAGTGAAGGGGCAGCGCCGGAGACAGATACGCAGTATTTT.

The V and J genes are TRBV6-1 and TRBJ1-1; tentative D call: TRBD1 (5 bases). From germline, CDR1 is MNHNS and CDR2 SASEGT. The CDR3 loop spans 12 amino acids. The V end lost 8 bases, the J end lost 5 bases, and 12 bases lay between the germline ends. CDR3 bases: TGTGCCAGCCACAGGCGAGGGACTGAAGCTTTCTTT. Its translation: CASHRRGTEAFF.

A word on this clone: At one end the junction does not follow the germline gene, possibly because of a read error. The chain employs TRBV28 and TRBJ1-3; D gene unclear. Germline V CDR1 and CDR2: MDHEN, SYDVKM. The CDR3 contains 11 residues. As DNA, the CDR3 is TGTGCCAGCAGTTCTGGAAACACCACATATTTT. Translation: CASSSGNTTYF. Full variable domain (missing parts from reference TRBV28 and TRBJ1-3): DVKVTQSSRYLVKRTGEKVFLECVQDMDHENMFWYRQDPGLGLRLIYFSYDVKMKEKGDIPEGYSVSREKKERFSLILESASTNQTSMYLCASSSGNTTYFGEGSWLTVV.

As for this clone: Other nucleotide sequences in the sample specify the same CDR3. CDR3 region: CASSYSRDTNEKLFF. CDR3 nucleotide sequence: TGTGCCAGCAGTTACTCAAGGGATACTAATGAAAAACTGTTTTTT. The chain carries TRBV6-5 and TRBJ1-4; D unresolved. The CDR3 consists of 15 residues. V was cut by 0 bases and J by 2 bases, with 7 bases left in between. CDR1 is MNHEY and CDR2 is SVGAGI in the germline V gene.

The V call is TRBV5-4, the J call TRBJ2-1, with D unresolved. The CDR3 covers 15 residues. The V and J ends lost 4 bases and 0 bases respectively, with 11 bases between them. CDR1 SGHNT and CDR2 YYREEE come from the germline V gene (reference sequence). The CDR3 bases are TGTGCCAGCAGCGGCAAGACCTCCTCCTACAATGAGCAGTTCTTC. Protein product: CASSGKTSSYNEQFF.

The gene calls are TRBV4-3 and TRBJ2-5; tentatively, D is TRBD1 (6 bases). The CDR3 length is 15 residues. V lost 0 bases, J lost 4 bases, and 12 bases lay in between. CDR1 and CDR2 (germline): LGHNA, YSLEER. The CDR3: CASSQDRTGPETQYF. The DNA of the CDR3 is TGCGCCAGCAGCCAAGATCGAACAGGGCCAGAGACCCAGTACTTC.

The rearrangement joins TRBV5-4 to TRBJ2-3; 10 positions match TRBD2. The V and J ends lost 4 bases and 5 bases, in that order; junction bases with no gene match: 7. This CDR3 is 15 amino acids long. The germline CDR1 and CDR2 sequences are SGHNT and YYREEE (reference sequence). For the CDR3, the DNA is TGTGCCAGCAGCCCAGCGGGAGGGCAGGTAGATACGCAGTATTTT. Amino acids: CASSPAGGQVDTQYF.

This chain links TRBV9 with TRBJ1-2, with a tentative D call TRBD1 (5 bases). V dropped 0 bases and J dropped 7 bases, with 13 bases sitting between them. The germline CDR1 and CDR2 sequences are SGDLS and YYNGEE. The CDR3 is made up of 14 amino acids. The CDR3: CASSVGGTLRGYTF. DNA for the CDR3: TGTGCCAGCAGCGTAGGGGGGACCCTTCGTGGCTACACCTTC.

The CDR3 nucleotides read TGTGCCAGCAGCTGGTCGGGGGCGCGTAGCAGGGATACGCAGTATTTT. Translation: CASSWSGARSRDTQYF. The genes are TRBV7-9 and TRBJ2-3; either TRBD1 or TRBD2 may fit D (6 bases each). Germline CDR1 reads SEHNR; CDR2 reads FQNEAQ (reference sequence). This CDR3 has 16 amino acids. The V and J ends lost 4 bases and 6 bases respectively, with 20 bases between them.

The V call is TRBV19, the J call TRBJ1-5; D perhaps matches TRBD1 (5 bases). From germline, CDR1 is LNHDA and CDR2 SQIVND (reference sequence). V lost 3 bases to trimming and J lost 0 bases, with 9 bases between them. This CDR3 has 15 amino acids. CDR3 region: CASSISGISNQPQHF. DNA of the CDR3: TGTGCCAGTAGTATCTCAGGGATTAGCAATCAGCCCCAGCATTTT.

The rearrangement uses TRBV5-4 and TRBJ2-7, with D possibly matching TRBD2 (6 bases). V was cut by 4 bases and J by 2 bases, with 16 bases left in between. Per the germline V gene, CDR1 is SGHNT and CDR2 is YYREEE (reference sequence). The CDR3 totals 15 residues. The CDR3 DNA follows: TGTGCCAGCAGCCGCGTGGGGACTTTTACCTACGAGCAGTACTTC. Translation gives CASSRVGTFTYEQYF.

V is TRBV12-2 and J is TRBJ2-2; TRBD1 is the table's D call and was not checked against the DNA. TRBV12-2 represents a pseudogene. This CDR3 comprises 15 residues. CDR3 DNA sequence: TGTGCAAGTCGCTTCGGACAAAGGACAACCCGGGAGCTGTTTTTT. Translated: CASRFGQRTTRELFF.

The chain employs TRBV2 and TRBJ1-2; D might be TRBD1 (5 bases). The V gene lost 11 bases and the J gene lost 2 bases, with 15 bases spanning the gap. CDR1 SNHLY and CDR2 FYNNEI come from the germline V gene. This CDR3 comprises 13 residues. For the CDR3, the DNA is TGTGCCGGGTCGCAAGACAGCAACTATGGCTACACCTTC. This gives the protein CAGSQDSNYGYTF. The variable domain in full, with the rest retrieved from reference TRBV2 and TRBJ1-2, is EPEVTQTPSHQVTQMGQEVILRCVPISNHLYFYWYRQILGQKVEFLVSFYNNEISEKSEIFDDQFSVERPDGSNFTLKIRSTKLEDSAMYFCAGSQDSNYGYTFGSGTRLTVV.

The V call is TRBV6-1, the J call TRBJ1-1; D unresolved. The V end was cut by 3 bases, the J end by 3 bases, with 5 bases between. CDR3 length: 12 amino acids. Germline loops: CDR1 MNHNS, CDR2 SASEGT. CDR3 nucleotide sequence: TGTGCCAGCAGTGATGCAGACACTGAAGCTTTCTTT. This codes for CASSDADTEAFF.

The V gene is TRBV21-1, the J gene TRBJ2-7. TRBV21-1 is described as a pseudogene. The CDR3 is 16 amino acids. CDR3: CASSKGGRGHIYEQYF. DNA of the CDR3: TGTGCCAGCAGCAAAGGGGGGAGGGGGCATATCTACGAGCAGTACTTC.

J is TRBJ2-7 and V is TRBV5-4; 8 nucleotides line up with TRBD2. The V gene end was trimmed by 2 bases and the J gene end by 2 bases; junction bases not matched to a gene: 6. CDR3 length: 15 residues. Germline-derived CDR1 and CDR2 are SGHNT and YYREEE (reference sequence). CDR3: CASSLMYGRAYEQYF. CDR3 in DNA: TGTGCCAGCAGCTTAATGTACGGGAGGGCCTACGAGCAGTACTTC.

The chain links TRBV6-1 to TRBJ2-4; 14 bases are shared with TRBD2. The CDR3 runs to 18 residues. CDR1 and CDR2 (germline): MNHNS, SASEGT. J lost 0 bases, V lost 3 bases, and 4 bases had no gene match. The CDR3: CASSDGLAGGTAKNIQYF. CDR3 coding DNA: TGTGCCAGCAGTGATGGACTAGCGGGAGGTACAGCCAAAAACATTCAGTACTTC.